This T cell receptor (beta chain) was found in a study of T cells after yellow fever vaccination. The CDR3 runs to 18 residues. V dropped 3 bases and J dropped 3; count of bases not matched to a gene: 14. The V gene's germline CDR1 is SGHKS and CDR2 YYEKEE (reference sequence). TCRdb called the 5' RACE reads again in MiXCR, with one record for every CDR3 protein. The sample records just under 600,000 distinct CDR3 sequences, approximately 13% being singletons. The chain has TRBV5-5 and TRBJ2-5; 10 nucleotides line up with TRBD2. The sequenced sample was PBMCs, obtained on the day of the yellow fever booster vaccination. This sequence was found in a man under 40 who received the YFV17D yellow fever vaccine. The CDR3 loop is CASSSRPELAGPKETQYF. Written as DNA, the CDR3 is TGTGCCAGCAGCTCACGGCCGGAACTAGCGGGGCCCAAAGAGACCCAGTACTTC.